The entry below gives a single T cell receptor beta chain sequence along with its context. Its binding antigen is unknown. No qualities accompany the bases; no much larger clone lies one base away. The source of the sample is a study of shared T cell receptors in the human thymus (dated by TCRdb to the early 2020s). With respect to the entire study: The study examined how the human thymus generates shared, self-reactive T-cell receptor alpha chains.

The germline V gene gives CDR1 as SNHLY and CDR2 as FYNNEI. V gives up 7 bases and J gives up 3 bases, and the segment between their germline ends measures 13 bases. The CDR3 covers 14 residues, taking in both the cysteine and the phenylalanine. Kept here is only the CDR3 DNA, which spans 42 bases and is read in frame from base 1. Libraries were prepared through the immunoSEQ multiplex PCR assay. TCRdb's version of the immuneACCESS table is confined to in-frame rearrangements and falls short of the full clone set. An unresolved V gene accounts for under half of the shortfall where checked; the remainder is of unknown origin. The sample table shows about 660,000 clones, and more than 75% are seen once. Jointly, the top ten make up roughly 0.0086% of the sample. The sample was also reused in another study, on human thymus T cells. The second study also describes: The donors were immunologically healthy infants in Finland who had open corrective cardiac surgery for congenital heart defects. Thymus tissue was obtained as surgical resects removed during corrective cardiac surgery. Biased V and J gene segment usage appeared to be present in both thymic and peripheral blood repertoires. Highly overlapping thymic TCR repertoires among unrelated individuals were reported in the related research. The study described the TCR alpha and beta repertoires in under 10 infant thymus samples and a few matching peripheral blood samples. The infant donors were roughly 7 to 244 days old, and the cohort included roughly six males and two females. After being mechanically released from the tissue, thymocytes were kept at -70 degrees C in pellets of about 8.5-32 million cells. A QIAsymphony instrument was used to extract genomic DNA from the frozen cell pellets. TCRB and TCRAD loci were amplified from a standardized quantity of quality-controlled genomic DNA using the immunoSEQ multiplex PCR assay. The V(D)J region was spanned by amplicons of a length sufficient to cover the CDR3 and to identify V and J genes. Through the commercial immunoSEQ service, the amplicons were sequenced on an Illumina platform. Primer bias and sequencing errors were corrected as previously described, and TCRAD and TCRB definitions were based on the IMGT database. Analysis of the repertoires was done with immunoSEQ Analyzer 3.0 and VDJTools and included basic statistics, V/J segment usage, diversity estimates, rarefaction and pairwise overlap. Diversity was estimated with Chao1, ChaoE, Efron-Thisted, Shannon and inverse Simpson indices, and also on datasets down-sampled to the smallest sample. Repertoire overlap used strict matching of CDR3 nucleotide sequence, V gene and J gene, with Jaccard-based multidimensional scaling clustering. Thymus samples yielded on average around 810,000 unique TCRB clonotypes, compared with some 83,000 from blood samples.

Sequenced input: thymocytes. This sequence uses TRBV2 and TRBJ1-5; TRBD1 might be the D gene, on 5 matching bases. This receptor was obtained from a boy younger than two with a congenital heart defect. Donor details come from another sample of the same person, matched by shared clones. Here the CDR3 is given as CASNSRQPNQPQHF. The nucleotides are TGTGCCAGCAATTCCCGACAGCCCAATCAGCCCCAGCATTTT.